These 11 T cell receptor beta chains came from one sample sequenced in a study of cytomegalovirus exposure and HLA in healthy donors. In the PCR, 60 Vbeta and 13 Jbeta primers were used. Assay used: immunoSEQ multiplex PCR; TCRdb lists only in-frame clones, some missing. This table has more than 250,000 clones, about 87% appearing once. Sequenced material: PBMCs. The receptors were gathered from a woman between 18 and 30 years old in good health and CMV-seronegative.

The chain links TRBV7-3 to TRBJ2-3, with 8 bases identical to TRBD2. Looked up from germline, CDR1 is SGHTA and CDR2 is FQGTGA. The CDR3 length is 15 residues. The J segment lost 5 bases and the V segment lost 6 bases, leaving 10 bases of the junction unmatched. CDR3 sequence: CASRVGGGFEDTQYF. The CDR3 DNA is TGTGCCAGCAGGGTGGGCGGGGGGTTTGAAGATACGCAGTATTTT.

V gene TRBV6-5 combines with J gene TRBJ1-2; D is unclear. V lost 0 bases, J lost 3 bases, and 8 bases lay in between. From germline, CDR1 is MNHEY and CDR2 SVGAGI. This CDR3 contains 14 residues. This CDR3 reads CASSYSNEDYGYTF. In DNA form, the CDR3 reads TGTGCCAGCAGTTACTCGAATGAGGACTATGGCTACACCTTC.

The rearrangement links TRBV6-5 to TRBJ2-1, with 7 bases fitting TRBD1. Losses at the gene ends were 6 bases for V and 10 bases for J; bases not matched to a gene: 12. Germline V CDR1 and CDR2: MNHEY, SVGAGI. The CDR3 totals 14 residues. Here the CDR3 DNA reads TGTGCCAGCAGAGGCATTACAGGGGTTGGGGAGCAGTTCTTC. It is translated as CASRGITGVGEQFF.

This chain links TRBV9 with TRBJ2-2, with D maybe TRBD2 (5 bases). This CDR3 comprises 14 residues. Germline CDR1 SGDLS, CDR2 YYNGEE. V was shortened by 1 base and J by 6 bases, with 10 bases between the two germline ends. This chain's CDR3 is CASSVSLAPGELFF. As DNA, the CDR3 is TGTGCCAGCAGCGTATCGCTAGCCCCCGGGGAGCTGTTTTTT.

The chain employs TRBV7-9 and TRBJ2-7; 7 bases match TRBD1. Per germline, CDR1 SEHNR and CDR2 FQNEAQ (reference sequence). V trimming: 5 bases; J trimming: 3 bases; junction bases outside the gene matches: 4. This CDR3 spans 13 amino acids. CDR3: CASSRDRFYEQYF. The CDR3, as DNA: TGTGCCAGCAGCCGGGACAGATTCTACGAGCAGTACTTC.

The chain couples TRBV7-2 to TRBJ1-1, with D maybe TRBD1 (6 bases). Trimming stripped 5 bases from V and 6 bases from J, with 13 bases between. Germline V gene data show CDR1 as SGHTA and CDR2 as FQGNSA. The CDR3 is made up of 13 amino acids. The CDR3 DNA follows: TGTGCCAGCAGCCCACCGGGGGGCCCTGAAGCTTTCTTT. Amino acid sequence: CASSPPGGPEAFF.

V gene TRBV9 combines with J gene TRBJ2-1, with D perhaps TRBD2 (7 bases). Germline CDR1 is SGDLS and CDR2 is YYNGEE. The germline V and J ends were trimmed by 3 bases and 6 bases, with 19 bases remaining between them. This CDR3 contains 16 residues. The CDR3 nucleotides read TGTGCCAGCAGCGCCCCATCGCGGGGGCTAGGCAATGAGCAGTTCTTC. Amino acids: CASSAPSRGLGNEQFF. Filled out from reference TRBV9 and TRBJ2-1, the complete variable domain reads DSGVTQTPKHLITATGQRVTLRCSPRSGDLSVYWYQQSLDQGLQFLIQYYNGEERAKGNILERFSAQQFPDLHSELNLSSLELGDSALYFCASSAPSRGLGNEQFFGPGTRLTVL.

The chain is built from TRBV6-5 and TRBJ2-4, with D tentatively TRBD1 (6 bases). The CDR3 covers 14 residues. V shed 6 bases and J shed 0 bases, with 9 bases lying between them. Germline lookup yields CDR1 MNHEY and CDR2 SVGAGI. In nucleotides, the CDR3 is TGTGCCAGCAGACGGACAGTAGCCAAAAACATTCAGTACTTC. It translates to CASRRTVAKNIQYF.

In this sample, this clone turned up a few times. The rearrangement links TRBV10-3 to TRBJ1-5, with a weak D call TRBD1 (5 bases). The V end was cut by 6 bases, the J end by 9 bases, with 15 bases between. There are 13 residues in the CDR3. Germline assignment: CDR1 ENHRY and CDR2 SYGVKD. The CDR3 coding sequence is TGTGCCATCAGCGCCCAGGGTGTCTGGCCCCAGCATTTT. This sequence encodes CAISAQGVWPQHF.

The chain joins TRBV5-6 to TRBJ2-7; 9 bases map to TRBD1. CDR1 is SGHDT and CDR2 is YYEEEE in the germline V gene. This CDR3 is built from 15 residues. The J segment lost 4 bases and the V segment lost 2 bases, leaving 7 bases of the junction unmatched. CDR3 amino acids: CASSFGQGRGYEQYF. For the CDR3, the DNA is TGTGCCAGCAGCTTTGGACAGGGGAGGGGATACGAGCAGTACTTC. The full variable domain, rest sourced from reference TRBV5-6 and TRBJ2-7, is DAGVTQSPTHLIKTRGQQVTLRCSPKSGHDTVSWYQQALGQGPQFIFQYYEEEERQRGNFPDRFSGHQFPNYSSELNVNALLLGDSALYLCASSFGQGRGYEQYFGPGTRLTVT.

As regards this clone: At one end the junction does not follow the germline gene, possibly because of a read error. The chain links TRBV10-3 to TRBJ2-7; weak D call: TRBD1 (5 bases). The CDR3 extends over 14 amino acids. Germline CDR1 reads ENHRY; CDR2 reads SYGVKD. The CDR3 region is CAISESTEVDSGNF. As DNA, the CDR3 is TGTGCCATCAGTGAGTCGACCGAAGTCGACAGTGGGAACTTC.